The source of this TCR beta chain is a study of beta chain features in type 1 diabetes. The V gene lost 0 bases and the J gene lost 1 base, with 7 bases spanning the gap. The CDR3 sequence is 14 residues long. CDR1 is SGHVS and CDR2 is FQNEAQ in the germline V gene. For this clone: The antigen is unknown.

Of the isolated RNA, all was reverse transcribed, and so the sequenced material was expressed TCRB transcripts. Repertoires were generated with immunoSEQ multiplex PCR, while TCRdb's copy carries only in-frame clones and drops some. The table lists 15,000 to 20,000 clones, 50% of them singletons. General study points: The study found that naive, central memory and Treg TCRB repertoires appeared more similar in patients than in healthy donors. Still unanswered here is whether HLA type influences TCRB rearrangement. Insertions at VDJ junctions were less frequent in type 1 diabetes patients. These patients also deleted more nucleotides at the same junctions.

By way of CD45RO/CCR7/CD25/CD127/CD95/CD27, the CD4+ regulatory, stem cell-like memory, central memory and naive cells were sorted. This clonotype was obtained from a man between 18 and 29 years old in good health. The sequencing sample was made of stem cell memory CD4+ T cells from blood. The chain combines TRBV7-8 with TRBJ2-7; D call uncertain. As DNA, the CDR3 is TGTGCCAGCAGCTTAGCTACAGCTTCCTACGAGCAGTACTTC. It codes for CASSLATASYEQYF.